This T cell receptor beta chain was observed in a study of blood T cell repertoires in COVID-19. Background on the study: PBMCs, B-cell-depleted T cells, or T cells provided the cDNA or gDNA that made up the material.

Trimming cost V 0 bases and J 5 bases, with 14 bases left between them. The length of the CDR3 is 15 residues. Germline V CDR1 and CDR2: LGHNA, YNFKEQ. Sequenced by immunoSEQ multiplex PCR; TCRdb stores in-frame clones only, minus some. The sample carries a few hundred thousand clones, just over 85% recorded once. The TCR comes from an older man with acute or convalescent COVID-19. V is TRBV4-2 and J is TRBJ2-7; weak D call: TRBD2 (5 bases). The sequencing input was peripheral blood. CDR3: CASSQDGALADEQYF. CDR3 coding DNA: TGTGCCAGCAGCCAAGATGGAGCCCTAGCAGACGAGCAGTACTTC.